This T cell receptor beta chain came from a study of beta chain features in type 1 diabetes. About the research overall: All samples yielded roughly 110 million examined sorted cells. The study's findings and limits: TCRB CDR3s from Type 1 diabetes patients were moderately but significantly shorter in all four CD4+ subsets. For type 1 diabetes patients, VDJ junctions showed fewer insertions and more deletions.

The sample holds a few counts of this clone. The antigen is not known. CDR3 size: 14 residues. Germline V gives CDR1 MNHEY, CDR2 SMNVEV (reference sequence). V lost 3 bases, J lost 6 bases, and 5 bases stayed unmatched. Central memory, naive, regulatory and stem cell-like memory CD4+ cells were sorted by CD45RO/CCR7/CD25/CD127/CD95/CD27. The investigators reverse transcribed all of the isolated RNA, so they sequenced expressed TCRB transcripts. The data were produced by immunoSEQ multiplex PCR, yet TCRdb's version contains in-frame clones alone and is incomplete. The sample contains 300,000 to 350,000 clones, roughly a tenth of which appear only once.

Material for sequencing was central memory CD4+ T cells from blood. The chain is built from TRBV27 and TRBJ2-3; 8 bases are a match to TRBD1. The sequence derives from a man aged 30 to 39 with type 1 diabetes. The CDR3 reads CASSFGQGYDTQYF. CDR3 nucleotides: TGTGCCAGCAGTTTTGGACAGGGTTACGATACGCAGTATTTT.